This T cell receptor (beta chain) is from a study of blood T cell repertoires in COVID-19. Study overall: Acute-phase and convalescent COVID-19 samples originated in the United States, Italy and Spain. T cells, B-cell-depleted T cells, or PBMCs provided the cDNA or gDNA that served as material.

The study assigned cohorts using participant-reported clinical history. Donors in Cohort 3 who had recovered were those with two negative PCRs, healthcare professional clearance, or resolution of their symptoms. Per the germline V gene, CDR1 is SGHAT and CDR2 is FQNNGV. V lost 1 base, J lost 4 bases, and 19 bases lay in between. This CDR3 has 17 amino acids. The repertoire was sequenced with immunoSEQ multiplex PCR; TCRdb's copy has only in-frame clones and lacks some. The sample has approximately 300,000 clones, roughly 89% seen once. The V and J genes are TRBV11-2 and TRBJ2-5, with a possible D match to TRBD2 (6 bases). The sample comprised PBMCs or T cells enriched from blood (not recorded which). The receptor comes from a man in his sixties who had recovered from COVID-19. The CDR3 loop reads CASSLVRAGPRGETQYF. DNA of the CDR3: TGTGCCAGCAGCTTAGTCCGGGCGGGACCCCGAGGAGAGACCCAGTACTTC.